The 11 T cell receptor beta chains reported below all come from one sample, sequenced in a study of Tregs in tolerant kidney transplant recipients. Data came from immunoSEQ multiplex PCR; TCRdb stores just in-frame clones and leaves some out. The sample holds 240,000 or so clones, roughly 80% seen once. The sequencing sample was made of CD4+ T cells from blood. Receptor source: a human donor in good health.

J is TRBJ1-5 and V is TRBV5-8; D is undetermined. The CDR3 has 16 residues. Per the germline V gene, CDR1 is SGHTS and CDR2 is YDEGEE. V was trimmed by 2 bases and J by 0 bases, leaving 12 bases between them. The CDR3 spells CASSFPQPYSNQPQHF. CDR3 nucleotides: TGTGCCAGCAGCTTTCCCCAGCCTTATAGCAATCAGCCCCAGCATTTT.

This clone was seen more than once but under ten times. This sequence joins TRBV7-9 and TRBJ2-7; 11 bases agree with TRBD1. This CDR3 spans 15 amino acids. Germline CDR1 is SEHNR and CDR2 is FQNEAQ (reference sequence). V gave up 5 bases and J gave up 3 bases; unmatched junction bases: 6. The CDR3 protein is CASSTRTGGSYEQYF. The CDR3 DNA is TGTGCCAGCAGCACCAGGACAGGGGGCAGCTACGAGCAGTACTTC.

The rearrangement uses TRBV7-9 and TRBJ1-1; D remains ambiguous. Germline V lookup: CDR1 SEHNR, CDR2 FQNEAQ (reference sequence). There are 14 residues in the CDR3. With 5 bases removed from V and 0 bases from J, the gap between germline ends came to 10 bases. The CDR3 DNA sequence: TGTGCCAGCAGCCCCGAAGCGTTGAACACTGAAGCTTTCTTT. Translating it yields CASSPEALNTEAFF.

The chain uses TRBV6-6 and TRBJ2-2, with a tentative D call TRBD2 (6 bases). V was trimmed by 2 bases and J by 5 bases, leaving 15 bases between them. Germline CDR1 MNHNY, CDR2 SVGAGI (reference sequence). The CDR3 loop spans 16 amino acids. The CDR3 loop is CASSYGTGAGTGELFF. Written as DNA, the CDR3 is TGTGCCAGCAGTTACGGGACGGGCGCGGGGACCGGGGAGCTGTTTTTT.

This clone was seen only once. J is TRBJ2-7 and V is TRBV30; 9 nucleotides agree with TRBD1. Trimming took 0 bases from V and 7 from J; bases not matched to a gene: 4. Germline V lookup: CDR1 GTSNPN, CDR2 SVGIG (reference sequence). CDR3 length: 13 residues. In DNA form, the CDR3 reads TGTGCCTGGAGTGTACAGGGGGCCGGGGAGCAGTACTTC. This gives the protein CAWSVQGAGEQYF.

The chain combines TRBV9 with TRBJ1-3; D not resolved. V shed 3 bases and J shed 0 bases, with 7 bases lying between them. The germline gives CDR1 SGDLS, CDR2 YYNGEE. The length of the CDR3 is 14 residues. The CDR3 reads CASSEPRSGNTIYF. The CDR3 nucleotides read TGTGCCAGCAGCGAGCCACGCTCTGGAAACACCATATATTTT.

This chain uses TRBV9 with TRBJ2-6, with D maybe TRBD1 (5 bases). Germline V gene data show CDR1 as SGDLS and CDR2 as YYNGEE. V was trimmed by 2 bases and J by 2 bases, leaving 11 bases between them. This CDR3 has 16 amino acids. CDR3: CASSVARQTGANVLTF. CDR3 nucleotides: TGTGCCAGCAGCGTGGCCAGACAGACTGGGGCCAACGTCCTGACTTTC.

This clone was found a few times. The V call is TRBV5-1, the J call TRBJ2-1; D is undetermined. The CDR3 is 13 residues long. CDR1 and CDR2 from the germline V gene are SGHRS and YFSETQ. Trimming took 1 base from V and 7 from J, leaving 9 bases between them. This chain's CDR3 is CASSLIPQNEQFF. CDR3 nucleotide sequence: TGCGCCAGCAGCTTGATACCGCAGAATGAGCAGTTCTTC.

The rearrangement uses TRBV5-1 and TRBJ2-5, with a possible D match to TRBD2 (5 bases). From germline, CDR1 is SGHRS and CDR2 YFSETQ. The CDR3 runs 15 residues. The V and J ends lost 1 base and 0 bases respectively, with 10 bases between them. CDR3 protein: CASSLPPDYQETQYF. The CDR3 coding sequence is TGCGCCAGCAGCTTGCCCCCGGACTACCAAGAGACCCAGTACTTC. The whole variable domain, remainder taken from reference TRBV5-1 and TRBJ2-5, is KAGVTQTPRYLIKTRGQQVTLSCSPISGHRSVSWYQQTPGQGLQFLFEYFSETQRNKGNFPGRFSGRQFSNSRSEMNVSTLELGDSALYLCASSLPPDYQETQYFGPGTRLLVL.

The chain recombines TRBV11-2 with TRBJ2-4; D unresolved. The germline V gene has CDR1 SGHAT and CDR2 FQNNGV. V was pared by 1 base and J by 3 bases, with 19 bases between. This CDR3 region has 18 residues. CDR3 region: CASSLARMGPRGKNIQYF. The CDR3 DNA sequence: TGTGCCAGCAGCTTAGCTAGGATGGGCCCTCGAGGCAAAAACATTCAGTACTTC.

The rearrangement uses TRBV27 and TRBJ2-1, with 8 bases matching TRBD2. Germline trimming cut 5 bases from V and 5 bases from J; bases unmatched to any gene: 14. CDR3 length: 17 amino acids. Germline V gene lookup returns CDR1 MNHEY and CDR2 SMNVEV (reference sequence). The CDR3 loop is CASSPLGTSGLHNEQFF. The CDR3 region has the DNA TGTGCCAGCAGTCCGCTGGGAACTAGCGGACTACACAATGAGCAGTTCTTC.